Below, 31 T cell receptor beta chains from the same sample are listed, as sequenced in a study of T cells in Graves' hyperthyroidism and ophthalmopathy. It was RNA transcripts that yielded the amplified TCR beta CDR3 regions. The TCR CDR3 was amplified in a first-round RT-PCR using the HTBI primer set. TCRdb used MiXCR to reprocess the multiplex PCR reads, holding one entry per CDR3 protein. The table records about 540,000 distinct CDR3 sequences, approximately 44% of them present only once. Sequenced material: peripheral blood or thyroid tissue (not recorded which). These receptors all come from a young woman with Graves' hyperthyroidism.

This clonotype occurred once. This chain connects TRBV10-1 to TRBJ2-2; D gene ambiguous. The germline V gene has CDR1 WNHNN and CDR2 SYGVQD (reference sequence). CDR3 length: 17 amino acids. Deletions cut 5 bases from V and 3 bases from J, with 19 bases between. For the CDR3, the DNA is TGCGCCAGCAGTACGGCTAGAGTGGAGCAACACACCGGGGAGCTGTTTTTT. Translated: CASSTARVEQHTGELFF.

This clonotype was detected a few times. The chain carries TRBV7-2 and TRBJ2-7; 12 bases align to TRBD2. J gave up 2 bases and V 3 bases, and 2 bases lay outside the gene matches. The CDR3 covers 15 residues. From germline, CDR1 is SGHTA and CDR2 FQGNSA. CDR3 DNA: TGTGCCAGCAGCTTCAGACTAGCGGGGGCCTACGAGCAGTACTTC. Translation gives CASSFRLAGAYEQYF.

The chain couples TRBV7-6 to TRBJ2-7; D is unresolved. Germline-derived CDR1 and CDR2 are SGHVS and FNYEAQ. Trimming took off 5 bases at V and 2 bases at J, with 7 bases between the two ends. This CDR3 is built from 12 residues. CDR3 bases: TGTGCCAGCAGCAGGGAACCCTACGAGCAGTACTTC. The encoded protein is CASSREPYEQYF.

With respect to this clonotype: Given the absence of the conserved phenylalanine or tryptophan at the CDR3 end, a read error is likely. The DNA is omitted, as the CDR3 cannot be located on it reliably, and the CDR3 follows TCRdb's listing. The genes are TRBV10-3 and TRBJ1-1; no DNA check was done on the table's D call, TRBD1. Counting both end residues, the CDR3 totals 10 amino acids. Germline values: CDR1 ENHRY, CDR2 SYGVKD. CDR3 residues: CAISPQVAGD.

The V call is TRBV19, the J call TRBJ2-7; D unresolved. The CDR3 is 13 amino acids. Germline V lookup: CDR1 LNHDA, CDR2 SQIVND (reference sequence). Trimming took off 3 bases at V and 7 bases at J, with 13 bases between the two ends. The CDR3 spells CASSIGMSDEQYF. The CDR3 DNA is TGTGCCAGTAGTATTGGGATGTCGGATGAGCAGTACTTC.

With respect to this clonotype: One end of the junction fails to match germline, which may point to a read error. This rearrangement joins TRBV5-1 to TRBJ2-2, with TRBD1 as a possible D gene (6 bases). The CDR3 contains 14 residues. The germline CDR1 and CDR2 sequences are SGHRS and YFSETQ. The CDR3 loop reads CASRLDRNTGELFF. As DNA, the CDR3 is TGCGCCAGCAGGTTGGACAGGAACACCGGGGAGCTGTTTTTT.

The chain joins TRBV11-1 to TRBJ2-5; D is undetermined. Germline V gene data show CDR1 as SGHAT and CDR2 as FQDESV (reference sequence). V was cut by 2 bases and J by 2 bases, with 12 bases left in between. The CDR3 has 15 residues. The CDR3, as DNA: TGTGCCAGCAGCTTATCACGTATGATGCAAGAGACCCAGTACTTC. It translates to CASSLSRMMQETQYF.

The V and J genes are TRBV20-1 and TRBJ1-5, with D possibly matching TRBD1 (6 bases). The germline gives CDR1 DFQATT, CDR2 SNEGSKA (reference sequence). Trimming left V 3 bases short and J 11 bases short, with 17 bases between. This CDR3 comprises 13 residues. CDR3 DNA sequence: TGCAGTGCTAGGCCGGGACATGTAGAGACCCAGCATTTT. Translation gives CSARPGHVETQHF.

This clonotype was seen a single time. The chain has TRBV7-6 and TRBJ1-5, with a possible D match to TRBD1 (5 bases). The CDR3 runs 14 residues. Germline V gene lookup returns CDR1 SGHVS and CDR2 FNYEAQ. The V gene lost 5 bases and the J gene lost 7 bases, with 15 bases spanning the gap. DNA for the CDR3: TGTGCCAGCAGCCCGGAGACAGCCCGACAGCCCCAGCATTTT. It yields the protein CASSPETARQPQHF. Supplemented by reference TRBV7-6 and TRBJ1-5, the full variable domain reads GAGVSQSPRYKVTKRGQDVALRCDPISGHVSLYWYRQALGQGPEFLTYFNYEAQQDKSGLPNDRFSAERPEGSISTLTIQRTEQRDSAMYRCASSPETARQPQHFGDGTRLSIL.

Details on this clonotype: A read error may produce the germline difference seen at one junction end. This chain links TRBV15 with TRBJ1-6, with unresolved D. The germline CDR1 and CDR2 sequences are LNHNV and YYDKDF (reference sequence). The CDR3 is 10 residues long. CDR3: CATSREGLNF. The CDR3 nucleotides read TGTGCCACCAGCAGAGAGGGCCTCAACTTT.

V gene TRBV24-1 combines with J gene TRBJ2-7; TRBD1 matches at 7 bases. The length of the CDR3 is 16 residues. The J segment lost 0 bases and the V segment lost 7 bases, leaving 11 bases of the junction unmatched. CDR1 and CDR2 (germline): KGHDR, SFDVKD. The CDR3 DNA reads TGTGCCACCAGGGGACCCGGGACAGATGACTCCTACGAGCAGTACTTC. This encodes CATRGPGTDDSYEQYF.

This clonotype was found many times. The rearrangement joins TRBV19 to TRBJ2-7, with no clear D. V lost 1 base, J lost 3 bases, and 7 bases lay in between. This CDR3 is built from 13 residues. Germline lookup yields CDR1 LNHDA and CDR2 SQIVND (reference sequence). DNA for the CDR3: TGTGCCAGTAGTATAGTTGGGGACTACGAGCAGTACTTC. Its protein product is CASSIVGDYEQYF.

The chain has TRBV7-2 and TRBJ1-6; D is possibly TRBD1 (5 bases). CDR3 length equals 15 residues. From germline, CDR1 is SGHTA and CDR2 FQGNSA. Trimming stripped 5 bases from V and 7 bases from J, with 15 bases between. CDR3 sequence (DNA): TGTGCCAGCAGCGAAGGGGCCCAAGAAAATTCACCCCTCCACTTT. It encodes CASSEGAQENSPLHF.

This clonotype has just one count. The genes are TRBV29-1 and TRBJ1-1; D is ambiguous. V was pared by 8 bases and J by 2 bases, with 9 bases between. Germline values: CDR1 SQVTM, CDR2 ANQGSEA. This CDR3 is 11 amino acids long. The CDR3 protein is CSLDPNTEAFF. CDR3 in DNA: TGCAGCTTAGACCCCAACACTGAAGCTTTCTTT.

The genes are TRBV6-1 and TRBJ1-6; TRBD1 aligns across 7 bases. Germline V CDR1 and CDR2: MNHNS, SASEGT. The CDR3 extends over 16 amino acids. J gave up 5 bases and V 0 bases, and 4 bases lay outside the gene matches. The CDR3 nucleotides read TGTGCCAGCAGTGAAGCTGAGGACAGGAATAATTCACCCCTCCACTTT. Its translation is CASSEAEDRNNSPLHF.

As regards this clonotype: This may come from a read error, since a much larger clone is one base off. The V call is TRBV5-1, the J call TRBJ1-6; 11 positions agree with TRBD1. The germline V gene encodes CDR1 SGHRS and CDR2 YFSETQ. The CDR3 extends over 14 amino acids. The CDR3 is CVSSGGTGGSPLHF. Here the CDR3 DNA reads TGCGTCAGCAGCGGCGGGACAGGGGGATCACCCCTCCACTTT.

This clonotype was detected ten times or more. This chain connects TRBV12-3 or TRBV12-4 to TRBJ1-6, with unresolved D. CDR3 length: 10 residues. Trimming left V 4 bases short and J 13 bases short, with 5 bases between. DNA for the CDR3: TGTGCCAGCAGTTATCGTCCCCTCCACTTT. Amino acid sequence: CASSYRPLHF.

With respect to this clonotype: The junction differs from germline at one of its ends, possibly a read error. V usage is TRBV2 and J usage is TRBJ1-5; perhaps TRBD1 as D (6 bases). The CDR3 has 14 amino acids. CDR1 SNHLY and CDR2 FYNNEI come from the germline V gene. The CDR3, as DNA: TGCGCCAGCAGCTCCGGGGGGGGCGGTCAGCCCCAGCATTTT. It specifies CASSSGGGGQPQHF.

The rearrangement joins TRBV2 to TRBJ1-2; 9 bases are shared with TRBD1. From germline, CDR1 is SNHLY and CDR2 FYNNEI. V shed 4 bases, J shed 5 bases, and the junction held 20 bases outside the gene matches. CDR3 length: 19 residues. The CDR3 DNA sequence: TGTGCCAGCAGTGTAGCCATACCCCTATCTTCCGGACAGGGGTATGGCTACACCTTC. It is translated as CASSVAIPLSSGQGYGYTF.

As regards this clonotype: The germline gene is not matched at one end of the junction; a read error may be the cause. The chain has TRBV5-5 and TRBJ2-5; D is ambiguous. Germline V gene sequence: CDR1 SGHKS, CDR2 YYEKEE (reference sequence). This CDR3 spans 12 amino acids. The CDR3 region is CASSRSRETQYF. The CDR3 nucleotides are TGCGCCAGCAGCCGCTCGCGGGAGACCCAGTACTTC.

This chain joins TRBV7-2 and TRBJ2-7; 7 bases line up with TRBD1. The CDR3 extends over 15 amino acids. Germline lookup yields CDR1 SGHTA and CDR2 FQGNSA. The trim removed 2 bases at V and 4 bases at J, leaving 8 bases unmatched. The CDR3 loop reads CASSLTGEGVYEQYF. The CDR3 DNA reads as TGTGCCAGCAGCTTAACAGGGGAAGGGGTTTACGAGCAGTACTTC.

The chain joins TRBV29-1 to TRBJ2-7; possible D gene TRBD2, 6 bases. Germline-derived CDR1 and CDR2 are SQVTM and ANQGSEA. This CDR3 has 11 residues. V lost 4 bases and J lost 4, with 8 bases in between. The CDR3, as DNA: TGCAGCGTTGCGGGAGAATACGAGCAGTACTTC. It is translated as CSVAGEYEQYF.

The V call is TRBV13, the J call TRBJ1-5; D gene unclear. CDR1 and CDR2 from the germline V gene are PRHDT and FYEKMQ (reference sequence). The CDR3 has 14 amino acids. V was trimmed by 2 bases and J by 3 bases, leaving 8 bases between them. CDR3 amino acids: CASSLSWDNQPQHF. CDR3 coding DNA: TGTGCCAGCAGCTTATCGTGGGACAATCAGCCCCAGCATTTT.

Remarks on this clonotype: This may arise from a read error, as a much more abundant clone is one base away. This rearrangement joins TRBV7-3 to TRBJ1-2; D possibly corresponds to TRBD1 (5 bases). The CDR3 contains 14 residues. Per germline, CDR1 SGHTA and CDR2 FQGTGA. V was shortened by 5 bases and J by 8 bases, with 18 bases between the two germline ends. The CDR3 nucleotides are TGTGCCAGCAGCACCGGGACCCGGGCCCGAGGCTACACCTTC. This encodes CASSTGTRARGYTF.

The chain has TRBV24-1 and TRBJ2-5; 8 bases are shared with TRBD1. CDR3 length: 14 residues. Germline values: CDR1 KGHDR, CDR2 SFDVKD. V lost 2 bases to trimming and J lost 4 bases; unmatched junction nucleotides: 2. The chain's CDR3 is CATSDSTGGETQYF. Written as DNA, the CDR3 is TGTGCCACCAGTGATTCCACAGGGGGAGAGACCCAGTACTTC.

Points on this clonotype: Likely a read error: the CDR3 ends without its conserved phenylalanine or tryptophan. No DNA is shown, since the ends of the CDR3 on it are uncertain; the CDR3 is the one TCRdb lists. The chain employs TRBV7-9 and TRBJ2-7. The CDR3 is made up of 10 amino acids, end residues included. Germline V gene sequence: CDR1 SEHNR, CDR2 FQNEAQ (reference sequence). The CDR3 loop is CASSLGVTNT.

The V call is TRBV29-1, the J call TRBJ2-2; 8 nucleotides align to TRBD2. The CDR3 has 15 residues. Germline CDR1 SQVTM, CDR2 ANQGSEA. Trimming at V came to 8 bases and at J to 2 bases, leaving 10 bases not matched to a gene. The CDR3: CSHPGLAGNTGELFF. The CDR3 DNA reads as TGCAGCCATCCGGGGCTAGCGGGCAACACCGGGGAGCTGTTTTTT.

This clonotype came up a few times. The chain couples TRBV20-1 to TRBJ2-7; D remains ambiguous. Trimming stripped 6 bases from V and 2 bases from J, with 11 bases between. The CDR3 sequence is 12 residues long. From germline, CDR1 is DFQATT and CDR2 SNEGSKA (reference sequence). The CDR3 bases are TGCAGTGCACAAATAGTTCCCTACGAGCAGTACTTC. Protein: CSAQIVPYEQYF.

This chain joins TRBV20-1 and TRBJ2-7; D ambiguous. V lost 0 bases and J lost 0, with 15 bases in between. The CDR3 is made up of 16 amino acids. Germline lookup yields CDR1 DFQATT and CDR2 SNEGSKA (reference sequence). The CDR3 DNA reads as TGCAGTGCTAGAGATTATCGACGGTCGAGCTCCTACGAGCAGTACTTC. Protein sequence: CSARDYRRSSSYEQYF.

The chain couples TRBV2 to TRBJ1-2; possibly TRBD1 for D (6 bases). This CDR3 has 15 residues. The germline V gene encodes CDR1 SNHLY and CDR2 FYNNEI. Trimming removed 7 bases at V and 4 bases at J, with 19 bases between. CDR3: CASTRQVPDPYGYTF. The CDR3 nucleotides read TGTGCCAGCACTCGACAGGTGCCTGACCCCTATGGCTACACCTTC.

The CDR3 protein is CASAAWRANEKLFF. The CDR3 DNA reads as TGTGCCAGCGCCGCATGGAGGGCTAATGAAAAACTGTTTTTT. This chain connects TRBV6-1 to TRBJ1-4; no firm D call. This CDR3 has 14 amino acids. With 8 bases removed from V and 3 bases from J, the gap between germline ends came to 13 bases. Looked up from germline, CDR1 is MNHNS and CDR2 is SASEGT.